This T cell receptor beta chain appears in the sequencing data of a study of cytomegalovirus exposure and HLA in healthy donors. On this clone: Its specificity is unknown.

The CDR3 has 13 residues. The germline V gene encodes CDR1 MNHEY and CDR2 SMNVEV (reference sequence). V was cut by 7 bases and J by 5 bases, with 14 bases left in between. General observations from the study: Across donors, sequencing depth was assumed by presence/absence analyses to be roughly uniform. When the data were analyzed later, several of the most significant clusters appeared to be linked to common viral pathogens.

With 60 Vbeta and 13 Jbeta primers, the PCR was carried out. TCRdb's table, derived via immunoSEQ multiplex PCR, lists solely in-frame clones and lacks some. The data show around 200,000 clones, with 81% seen just once and 3.8% held by the top ten. This chain uses TRBV27 with TRBJ1-1; tentatively, D is TRBD1 (5 bases). This receptor was identified in a man between 45 and 60 years old in good health and CMV-seronegative. The sample taken for sequencing was PBMCs. The CDR3 is CASNRPGGTEAFF. In DNA, the CDR3 is TGTGCCAGCAATAGGCCCGGGGGAACTGAAGCTTTCTTT.